This is a list of T cell receptor beta chains from one sample in a study of T cell responses to AZD1222 COVID-19 vaccine. Assay used: immunoSEQ multiplex PCR; TCRdb lists only in-frame clones, some missing. The sample carries more than 55,000 clones, roughly 89% recorded once. The sequenced sample was peripheral blood, obtained 28 days after the second AZD1222 dose. The receptors come from an adult who received the AZD1222 COVID-19 vaccine. The CDR3 runs from the conserved cysteine through the conserved F or W. D genes are given only for firm matches.

D gene	J gene	V gene	CDR3 protein
NA	TRBJ1-6	TRBV30	CAWSVPGIYNSPLHF
TRBD2	TRBJ2-1	TRBV11-2	CASSLEGLAGVGEQFF
NA	TRBJ1-3	TRBV9	CASSALSFSGNTIYF
TRBD2	TRBJ2-1	TRBV10-3	CAIGGTSGSNEQFF
TRBD1	TRBJ2-7	TRBV27	CASSHGPGQGMYEQYF
NA	TRBJ1-1	TRBV7-2	CASSSGQNTEAFF
NA	TRBJ2-1	TRBV12-3/TRBV12-4	CASSLGVHEQFF
NA	TRBJ2-3	TRBV7-9	CASSSRQQDTQYF
NA	TRBJ1-5	TRBV2	CASSDALGGRRGF
NA	TRBJ1-2	TRBV19	CASSSGTYPNYGYTF
NA	TRBJ1-5	TRBV10-3	CAISEGRNSNQPQHF
TRBD2	TRBJ2-3	TRBV7-9	CASSLRGTTTDTQYF
NA	TRBJ2-5	TRBV21-1	CASRGGSETQYF
NA	TRBJ1-5	TRBV20-1	CSASGSEPQHF
NA	TRBJ1-5	TRBV7-2	CASSLGLPALTGQPQHF
NA	TRBJ2-6	TRBV24-1	CATSMGPSGANVLTF
NA	TRBJ2-1	TRBV28	CASWGGGDGYNEQFF
NA	TRBJ1-4	TRBV9	CASSPNVPGAANEKLFF
TRBD1	TRBJ1-4	TRBV2	CASRVQGLNEKLFF
NA	TRBJ1-3	TRBV13	CASSLGHRSSGNTIYF
NA	TRBJ2-3	TRBV27	CASSLTRTDTQYF
TRBD1	TRBJ1-6	TRBV9	CASSGDRVNSPLHF
NA	TRBJ1-1	TRBV28	CAAGGDSSNTEAFF
TRBD1	TRBJ1-3	TRBV6-6	CASTGQGRNTIYF
NA	TRBJ1-5	TRBV19	CASSIDPFGRPPLRTQHF
NA	TRBJ2-5	TRBV5-4	CASSLVRSQTQYF
NA	TRBJ1-1	TRBV9	CASSVGFTEAFF
TRBD1	TRBJ2-2	TRBV24-1	CATTGQGTNTGELFF